The 9 T cell receptor beta chains in this list originate from one sample, sequenced in a study of blood T cell repertoires in COVID-19. Clones were read by immunoSEQ multiplex PCR, and TCRdb kept only the in-frame ones, dropping some. This sample has approximately 200,000 clones, with 80% to 85% found just once. Sample: PBMCs or T cells enriched from blood (not recorded which). These TCRs come from a man aged 35 to 55 who had recovered from COVID-19.

This chain's CDR3 is CASSSSYQTEAFF. The CDR3 bases are TGTGCCAGCAGCTCCTCTTATCAGACTGAAGCTTTCTTT. V usage is TRBV11-3 and J usage is TRBJ1-1; D gene uncertain. This CDR3 is built from 13 residues. The germline V gene has CDR1 SGHNT and CDR2 YENEEA. The V end lost 4 bases, the J end lost 5 bases, and 11 bases lay between the germline ends.

This clone was counted only a few times. The chain joins TRBV3-1 (or the pseudogene TRBV3-2) to TRBJ2-7, with D possibly being TRBD1 (6 bases). The CDR3 loop spans 14 amino acids. Per the germline V gene, CDR1 is LGHDT and CDR2 is YNNKEL (reference sequence). V lost 1 base to trimming and J lost 1 base, with 8 bases between them. CDR3 nucleotide sequence: TGTGCCAGCAGCCAAGTTACAGGGTCCTACGAGCAGTACTTC. This sequence encodes CASSQVTGSYEQYF.

V and J are TRBV7-2 and TRBJ1-4; unclear D gene. This CDR3 is 14 amino acids long. Per the germline V gene, CDR1 is SGHTA and CDR2 is FQGNSA. Trimming removed 6 bases at V and 5 bases at J, with 13 bases between. The CDR3 here is CASSARGTNEKLFF. The CDR3 DNA is TGTGCCAGCAGTGCTAGAGGAACGAATGAAAAACTGTTTTTT. Looking up the rest from reference TRBV7-2 and TRBJ1-4 gives the full variable domain: GAGVSQSPSNKVTEKGKDVELRCDPISGHTALYWYRQSLGQGLEFLIYFQGNSAPDKSGLPSDRFSAERTGGSVSTLTIQRTQQEDSAVYLCASSARGTNEKLFFGSGTQLSVL.

The chain carries TRBV10-3 and TRBJ1-1; D is unclear. V lost 4 bases and J lost 3, with 12 bases in between. The CDR3 contains 14 residues. Per germline, CDR1 ENHRY and CDR2 SYGVKD. In nucleotides, the CDR3 is TGTGCCATCAGTGTTAACGGGGTTGACACTGAAGCTTTCTTT. It translates to CAISVNGVDTEAFF.

The chain employs TRBV3-1 (or the pseudogene TRBV3-2) and TRBJ2-7; TRBD1 is a possible D gene (6 bases). V was cut by 1 base and J by 6 bases, with 22 bases left in between. Germline assignment: CDR1 LGHDT and CDR2 YNNKEL (reference sequence). This CDR3 contains 17 residues. The CDR3, as DNA: TGTGCCAGCAGCCAAGGGACCCGACAGGACCGCTACGGCGAGCAGTACTTC. It encodes CASSQGTRQDRYGEQYF.

This chain connects TRBV5-1 to TRBJ2-7, with TRBD1 matching over 10 bases. V was clipped by 4 bases and J by 3 bases; unmatched bases: 4. CDR1 and CDR2 (germline): SGHRS, YFSETQ. This CDR3 is 14 amino acids long. Here the CDR3 DNA reads TGCGCCAGCAGCCGGACAGGGGGAAACTACGAGCAGTACTTC. As protein: CASSRTGGNYEQYF.

This chain connects TRBV5-1 to TRBJ2-2; the D gene is possibly TRBD1 (7 bases). Trimming removed 4 bases from V and 5 bases from J, with 18 bases in between. Germline CDR1 and CDR2: SGHRS and YFSETQ. The CDR3 sequence is 16 residues long. The DNA for the CDR3 is TGCGCCAGCAGCCGAGGGGGGAACAGGGGAACCGGGGAGCTGTTTTTT. Amino acid sequence: CASSRGGNRGTGELFF.

CDR3 region: CASRPGEFTYGYTF. As DNA, the CDR3 is TGTGCCAGCAGGCCAGGGGAATTCACCTATGGCTACACCTTC. The chain employs TRBV28 and TRBJ1-2; weak D call: TRBD1 (6 bases). This CDR3 is 14 amino acids long. Germline CDR1 reads MDHEN; CDR2 reads SYDVKM. Trimming cost V 6 bases and J 4 bases, with 15 bases left between them.

The chain carries TRBV5-3 and TRBJ2-7; D is perhaps TRBD2 (5 bases). TRBV5-3 is reported as an ORF; its role is uncertain. The length of the CDR3 is 14 residues. V gave up 0 bases and J gave up 2 bases, with 9 bases separating them. CDR3 sequence: CARSLGTGPYEQYF. CDR3 bases: TGTGCCAGAAGCTTGGGGACTGGCCCCTACGAGCAGTACTTC.